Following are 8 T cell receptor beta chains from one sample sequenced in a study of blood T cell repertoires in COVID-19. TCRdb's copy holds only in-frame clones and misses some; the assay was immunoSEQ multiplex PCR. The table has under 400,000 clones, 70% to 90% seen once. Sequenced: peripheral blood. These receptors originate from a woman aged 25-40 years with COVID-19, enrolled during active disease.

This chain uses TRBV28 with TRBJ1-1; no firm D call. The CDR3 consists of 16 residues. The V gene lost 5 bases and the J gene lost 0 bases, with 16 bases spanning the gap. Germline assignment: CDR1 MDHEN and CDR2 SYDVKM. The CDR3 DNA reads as TGTGCCAGCAGTCCCGGACGAGGGAGGATGAACACTGAAGCTTTCTTT. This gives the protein CASSPGRGRMNTEAFF.

In DNA form, the CDR3 reads TGTGCCAGCAGTACTCGACAGGGCCCGTCTTCGCGAGAGACCCAGTACTTC. Residues: CASSTRQGPSSRETQYF. The rearrangement uses TRBV28 and TRBJ2-5; 7 nucleotides align to TRBD1. This CDR3 contains 17 residues. Germline CDR1 MDHEN, CDR2 SYDVKM. The trim removed 5 bases at V and 4 bases at J, leaving 16 bases unmatched.

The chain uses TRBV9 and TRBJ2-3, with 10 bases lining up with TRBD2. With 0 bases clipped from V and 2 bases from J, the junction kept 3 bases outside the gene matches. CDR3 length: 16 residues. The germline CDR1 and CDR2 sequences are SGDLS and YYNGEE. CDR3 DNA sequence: TGTGCCAGCAGCGTAGAAGGACTAGCGGCCACAGATACGCAGTATTTT. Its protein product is CASSVEGLAATDTQYF.

Written as DNA, the CDR3 is TGCAGCGTTGAACCAGGGGCCGGGGAGCTGTTTTTT. Protein: CSVEPGAGELFF. V and J are TRBV29-1 and TRBJ2-2, with a tentative D call TRBD1 (6 bases). Germline V CDR1 and CDR2: SQVTM, ANQGSEA. This CDR3 has 12 residues. V lost 2 bases, J lost 6 bases, and 7 bases lay in between.

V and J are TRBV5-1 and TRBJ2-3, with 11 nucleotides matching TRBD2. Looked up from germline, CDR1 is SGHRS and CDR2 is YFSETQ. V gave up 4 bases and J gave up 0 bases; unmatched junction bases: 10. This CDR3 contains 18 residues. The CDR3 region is CASSRRGTSGTSTDTQYF. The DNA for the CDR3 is TGCGCCAGCAGCCGAAGGGGGACTAGCGGCACTAGCACAGATACGCAGTATTTT.

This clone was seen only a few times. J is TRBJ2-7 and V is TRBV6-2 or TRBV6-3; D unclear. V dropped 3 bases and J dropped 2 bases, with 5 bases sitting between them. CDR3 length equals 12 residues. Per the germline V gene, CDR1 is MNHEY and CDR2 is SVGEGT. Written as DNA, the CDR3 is TGTGCCAGCAGTTATCCCACCTACGAGCAGTACTTC. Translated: CASSYPTYEQYF.

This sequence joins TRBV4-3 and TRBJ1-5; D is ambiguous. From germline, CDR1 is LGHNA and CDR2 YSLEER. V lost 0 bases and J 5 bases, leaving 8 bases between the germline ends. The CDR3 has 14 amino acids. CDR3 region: CASSQDRVDQPQHF. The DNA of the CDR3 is TGCGCCAGCAGCCAAGATCGCGTGGATCAGCCCCAGCATTTT.

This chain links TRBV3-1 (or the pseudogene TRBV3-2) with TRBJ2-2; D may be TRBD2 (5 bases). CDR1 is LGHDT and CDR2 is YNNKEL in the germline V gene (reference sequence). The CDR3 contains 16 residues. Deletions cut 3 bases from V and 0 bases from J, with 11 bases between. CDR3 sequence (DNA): TGTGCCAGCAGCCATTTCCAGCGGCCGAACACCGGGGAGCTGTTTTTT. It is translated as CASSHFQRPNTGELFF.